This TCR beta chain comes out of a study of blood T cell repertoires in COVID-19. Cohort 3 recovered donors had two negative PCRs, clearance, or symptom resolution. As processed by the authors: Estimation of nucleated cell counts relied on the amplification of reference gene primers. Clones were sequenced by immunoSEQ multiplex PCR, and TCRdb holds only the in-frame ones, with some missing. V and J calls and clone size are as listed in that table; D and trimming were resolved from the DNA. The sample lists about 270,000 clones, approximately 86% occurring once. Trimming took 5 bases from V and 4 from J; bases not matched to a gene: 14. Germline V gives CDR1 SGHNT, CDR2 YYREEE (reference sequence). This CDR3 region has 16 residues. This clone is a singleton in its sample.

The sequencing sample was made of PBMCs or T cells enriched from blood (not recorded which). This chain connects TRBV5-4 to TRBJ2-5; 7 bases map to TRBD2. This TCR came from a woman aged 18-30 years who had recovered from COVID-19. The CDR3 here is CASRWGRTRGPETQYF. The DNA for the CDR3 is TGTGCCAGCAGATGGGGACGGACTAGGGGACCAGAGACCCAGTACTTC.